Reported below is one T cell receptor (beta chain). The data were obtained in a study of cytomegalovirus exposure and HLA in healthy donors. The PCR was carried out with 60 Vbeta primers and 13 Jbeta primers. Using immunoSEQ multiplex PCR, the repertoire was profiled, and TCRdb retains in-frame clones only, with some absent. The data hold 100,000 to 150,000 clones, with around two thirds observed a single time. The CDR3 totals 15 residues. The J segment lost 7 bases and the V segment lost 4 bases, leaving 9 bases of the junction unmatched. What was sequenced was PBMCs. The TCR sequence derives from a man in his sixties in good health and CMV-seropositive. This rearrangement joins TRBV23-1 to TRBJ2-1, with TRBD1 matching over 8 bases. TRBV23-1 is reported as an ORF; its role is uncertain. CDR3 in amino acids: CASSRDRGYGNEQFF. The DNA for the CDR3 is TGCGCCAGCAGTCGAGACAGGGGTTATGGAAATGAGCAGTTCTTC.